This record looks at one TCR beta chain sequence and its context. Its antigen remains undetermined. One base away there is no much larger clone; base qualities are not given. TCRbeta CDR3 regions were amplified from genomic DNA using the immunoSEQ Assay, a bias-controlled multiplex PCR. Per the original workflow: Nucleated cell counts per sample were estimated from amplification of reference gene primers within the assay. Sequence reads were collapsed and filtered to measure the absolute abundance of every unique TCRbeta CDR3 rearrangement. Productive Simpson clonality was computed per sample as the square root of Simpson's diversity index over productive rearrangements. The source is immuneACCESS, and TCRdb retained only in-frame sequences with V and J called. Part of the clones is not carried over; for the studies checked, unresolved V genes explain less than half of this, and the remainder is unexplained. V, J and clone size derive from that table, while D and trimming were established from the DNA sequence. This sample gives around 300,000 clones in total; about 91% of them show up just once. The top ten clonotypes cover 1.6% of the sample.

The record originates from a study of blood T cell repertoires in COVID-19 (dated by TCRdb to about 2020). Turning to the overall study: Collaborator samples came from the United States, Italy and Spain and covered acute and convalescent phases of COVID-19. The material from the prospective study consisted of cDNA or gDNA derived from T cells, B-cell-depleted T cells, or PBMCs. Subjects who had been exposed to COVID-19, were actively infected with it, or had recovered from it provided the deeply sampled blood TCRbeta repertoires that made up the dataset. The repertoires were released in a freely available public database intended as a resource for research on the immune response to SARS-CoV-2. The samples were drawn from two sources: the first 160 participants of the ongoing ImmuneRACE study, and approximately 1,300 subjects contributed by 6 global collaborators. Nearly every sample came with metadata listing a de-identified subject ID, COVID-19 status, age in years and sex. Where available, HLA class I and class II types were taken from metadata supplied by the sample provider and were not determined by assay-based typing.

One collaborating source in Seattle enrolled patients while the patients were actively infected and followed the patients over time throughout the course of disease. Whole blood was collected in K2EDTA tubes by collaborating institutions according to the institutions' own protocols. Collaborator samples were shipped for TCRbeta analysis as frozen whole blood, isolated PBMCs, or DNA extracted from either sample type. Taken from cysteine to phenylalanine, the CDR3 has 12 residues. Kept here is only the CDR3 DNA, which spans 36 bases and is read in frame from base 1. Taken from the germline V gene, the CDR1 and CDR2 loops are KGHSH and LQKENI. V loses 1 base, J loses 8 bases, and the germline ends lie 6 bases apart. On the study overall, not on this receptor specifically: How much clinical and demographic metadata was included differed by source and by participant, and the metadata was provided uncurated.

This TCR derives from a woman in her 30s with COVID-19, enrolled during active disease. The receptor chain draws on TRBV18 and TRBJ2-1, with no confidently assigned D gene. Sequences were obtained from peripheral blood. The CDR3 has the sequence CASSPLSHEQFF. The nucleotides read TGTGCCAGCTCACCACTTAGCCATGAGCAGTTCTTC.